Here is one TCR beta chain with its context. Its antigen is still unknown. This CDR3 contains 13 residues. Germline V gives CDR1 MNHEY, CDR2 SVGAGI. V gave up 5 bases and J gave up 5 bases, with 9 bases separating them. Profiling relied on immunoSEQ multiplex PCR, and the TCRdb table lists in-frame clones only, not all of them. The sample lists hundreds of thousands of clones, roughly 79% occurring once. This sample is drawn from a study of cytotoxic CD8 clonotypes in ibrutinib-treated CLL. Study in general: The subjects consisted of eleven to twelve relapsed/refractory and some 15 treatment-naive individuals, with about 17 IGHV unmutated. Overall study results and limits: Contraction or stability on treatment characterized the public clonotypes, which were uncommon.

The receptor was isolated from a human donor with chronic lymphocytic leukemia. Sample: PBMCs, taken before ibrutinib treatment. The chain is built from TRBV6-5 and TRBJ1-4; D is unresolved. The CDR3 DNA reads TGTGCCAGCAGTCGAATAGAAAATGAAAAACTGTTTTTT. Translated: CASSRIENEKLFF.